One and the same sample provided the 6 T cell receptor beta chains below, sequenced in a study of blood T cell repertoires in COVID-19. Only in-frame clones appear in the TCRdb table, and some are missing; sequencing was by immunoSEQ multiplex PCR. The top ten hold 5.8% of the sample, which has approximately 50,000 clones, 70% to 85% seen once. The sample consisted of PBMCs or T cells enriched from blood (not recorded which). The receptors originated from a woman between 50 and 59 years old with acute COVID-19.

V and J are TRBV10-2 and TRBJ2-3; a weak D match, TRBD2 (6 bases). This CDR3 region has 18 residues. Trimming removed 7 bases from V and 0 bases from J, with 23 bases in between. Germline V lookup: CDR1 WSHSY, CDR2 SAAADI. CDR3 nucleotides: TGCGCCAGCACCATGACCGGGACTCACTATAGAAGCACAGATACGCAGTATTTT. Residues: CASTMTGTHYRSTDTQYF.

The chain links TRBV3-1 (or the pseudogene TRBV3-2) to TRBJ2-5; a possible D gene is TRBD2 (7 bases). Germline CDR1 is LGHDT and CDR2 is YNNKEL (reference sequence). The CDR3 runs 15 residues. V lost 5 bases, J lost 3 bases, and 16 bases lay in between. Here the CDR3 reads CASSAWGGGKETQYF. DNA for the CDR3: TGTGCCAGCAGCGCGTGGGGGGGCGGTAAAGAGACCCAGTACTTC.

The chain uses TRBV7-3 and TRBJ2-7; D perhaps matches TRBD1 (6 bases). Trimming cost V 11 bases and J 2 bases, with 10 bases left between them. The CDR3 extends over 11 amino acids. From germline, CDR1 is SGHTA and CDR2 FQGTGA. DNA of the CDR3: TGTGCCCGGACAGAGACCTACGAGCAGTACTTC. As protein: CARTETYEQYF.

The chain recombines TRBV4-1 with TRBJ1-1; the match to TRBD1 covers 8 bases. Germline CDR1 is MGHRA and CDR2 is YSYEKL. The ends lost 3 bases at V and 1 base at J; junction bases unmatched: 7. This CDR3 region has 16 residues. The CDR3 nucleotides read TGCGCCAGCAGCCAGCCTGGACAGGGTCGGAACACTGAAGCTTTCTTT. Translated: CASSQPGQGRNTEAFF.

This rearrangement joins TRBV5-8 to TRBJ2-7; tentative D call: TRBD2 (6 bases). CDR3 size: 14 residues. V dropped 0 bases and J dropped 4 bases, with 11 bases sitting between them. Looked up from germline, CDR1 is SGHTS and CDR2 is YDEGEE. CDR3 sequence (DNA): TGTGCCAGCAGCTTGGGCAGCGGGCGGTACGAGCAGTACTTC. It is translated as CASSLGSGRYEQYF. Supplemented by reference TRBV5-8 and TRBJ2-7, the full variable domain reads EAGVTQSPTHLIKTRGQQATLRCSPISGHTSVYWYQQALGLGLQFLLWYDEGEERNRGNFPPRFSGRQFPNYSSELNVNALELEDSALYLCASSLGSGRYEQYFGPGTRLTVT.

Concerning this clone itself: Other DNA sequences within the sample encode an identical CDR3. V and J are TRBV30 and TRBJ2-7; TRBD2 matches at 7 bases. The CDR3 extends over 17 amino acids. Germline values: CDR1 GTSNPN, CDR2 SVGIG (reference sequence). V lost 3 bases to trimming and J lost 2 bases; unmatched junction nucleotides: 16. This CDR3 is CAWRTKGRGGEPYEQYF. In DNA form, the CDR3 reads TGTGCCTGGAGAACAAAGGGTCGGGGAGGGGAACCCTACGAGCAGTACTTC.